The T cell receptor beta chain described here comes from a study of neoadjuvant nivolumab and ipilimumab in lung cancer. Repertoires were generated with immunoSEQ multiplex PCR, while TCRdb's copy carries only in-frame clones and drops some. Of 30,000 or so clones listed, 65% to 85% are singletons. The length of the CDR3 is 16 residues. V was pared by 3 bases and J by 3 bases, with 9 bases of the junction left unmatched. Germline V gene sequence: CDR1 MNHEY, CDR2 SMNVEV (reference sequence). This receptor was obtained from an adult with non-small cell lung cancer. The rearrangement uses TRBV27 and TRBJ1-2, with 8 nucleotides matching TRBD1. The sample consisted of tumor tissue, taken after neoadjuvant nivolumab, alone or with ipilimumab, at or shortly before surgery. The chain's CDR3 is CASSFTTQGADYGYTF. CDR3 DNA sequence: TGTGCCAGCAGTTTCACGACCCAGGGGGCGGACTATGGCTACACCTTC.